This TCR beta chain stems from a study of T-cell memory formation after mild COVID-19. About the research overall: TCR clusters were mostly confined to one donor each. Findings of the study overall: The pre-infection memory compartment contained some responding clones, suggesting cross-reactive memory joined.

TCR alpha and TCR beta cDNA libraries with sample barcodes and UMIs came from 5'RACE using constant-segment primers. TCRdb re-called the 5' RACE reads with MiXCR, one entry per CDR3 protein. The sample lists more than 350,000 distinct CDR3 sequences, around a fifth seen once, with around 12% in the top ten. This clonotype was detected ten times or more. No antigen is known for it. The CDR3 has 16 residues. CDR1 is DFQATT, CDR2 SNEGSKA, per germline (reference sequence). V lost 3 bases, J lost 2 bases, and 19 bases lay in between. The chain couples TRBV20-1 to TRBJ2-5, with D possibly being TRBD1 (6 bases). This sequence was found in an adult woman who had mild COVID-19 (a few samples of this study predate the infection). Cell type and time point are not known. Specimen: PBMCs or a T cell subset sorted from them (not recorded which). The CDR3 loop is CSASRRFRDKQETQYF. The DNA of the CDR3 is TGCAGTGCTAGCCGTCGGTTCCGGGACAAACAAGAGACCCAGTACTTC.